This T cell receptor (beta chain) stems from a study of regulatory T cells in long-lasting Graves disease. Study information: Graves' cases, newly diagnosed, had used antithyroid drugs under 3 months.

General study points: The study found TRBV28, TRBJ1-2 and TRBJ2-5 favored in persistent disease.

The time point was: newly diagnosed GD, antithyroid drugs for less than 3 months. Researchers made the TCR library from RNA that was extracted from PBMCs. Diagnoses of Graves' disease were made by American Thyroid Association guidelines. Through Arm-PCR of CDR3 regions and iRepertoire HTBI primers, TCR beta libraries were built. TCRdb fed the multiplex PCR reads into MiXCR, producing one record per CDR3 protein. The sample contains under 450,000 distinct CDR3 sequences, approximately 12% of which appear only once. Trimming left V 2 bases short and J 6 bases short, with 25 bases between. This CDR3 is 17 amino acids long. Per germline, CDR1 GTSNPN and CDR2 SVGIG (reference sequence). This clonotype showed up many times. Its antigen remains unknown. The same data also went into a second study, on T cells in Graves' hyperthyroidism and ophthalmopathy.

The specimen comprised peripheral blood mononuclear cells (PBMCs), sampled at new diagnosis, from a patient treated with antithyroid drugs. The receptor was isolated from a woman aged 18-30 years with Graves disease. This rearrangement joins TRBV30 to TRBJ1-2; D is unresolved. The CDR3 sequence is CAWSISNRHLLGDGYTF. In nucleotides, the CDR3 is TGTGCCTGGAGTATCTCAAACAGACACCTCCTAGGAGATGGCTACACCTTC.